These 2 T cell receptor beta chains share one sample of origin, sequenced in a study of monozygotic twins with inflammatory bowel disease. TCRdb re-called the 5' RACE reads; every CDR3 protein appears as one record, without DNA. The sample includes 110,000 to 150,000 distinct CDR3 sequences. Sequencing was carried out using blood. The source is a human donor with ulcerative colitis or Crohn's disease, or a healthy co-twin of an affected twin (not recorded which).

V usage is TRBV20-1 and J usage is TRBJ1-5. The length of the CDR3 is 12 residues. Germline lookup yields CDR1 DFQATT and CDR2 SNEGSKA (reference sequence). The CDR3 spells CSAVNSNQPQHF.

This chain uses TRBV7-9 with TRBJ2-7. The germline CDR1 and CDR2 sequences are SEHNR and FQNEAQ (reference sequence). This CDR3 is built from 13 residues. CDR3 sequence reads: CASSLVGFYEQYF.